This T cell receptor beta chain comes out of a study of T cell responses to AZD1222 COVID-19 vaccine. Whole-study results and caveats: It was only after the peak T cell response that any repertoires were sampled. Researchers report vaccine-associated CD4 TCRs spanning spike, with dominance at 160-218 and 743-854.

A note on this clone: The antigen remains undetermined.

V lost 6 bases, J lost 4 bases, and 9 bases lay in between. This CDR3 comprises 12 residues. Clones were sequenced by immunoSEQ multiplex PCR, and TCRdb holds only the in-frame ones, with some missing. The table has approximately 77,000 clones, 92% seen once; the top ten hold under 7.5%. The sequenced sample was peripheral blood, obtained on day 0 of MenACWY control vaccination. This receptor was taken from an adult in good health. This sequence joins TRBV12-3 or TRBV12-4 and TRBJ1-2; D is uncertain. The CDR3 reads CASSQTGYGYTF. Here the CDR3 DNA reads TGTGCCAGCAGCCAAACTGGCTATGGCTACACCTTC.